This T cell receptor (beta chain) was observed in a study of regulatory T cells in long-lasting Graves disease listed by TCRdb under 2021. Regarding the study in general: Patients with newly diagnosed Graves' disease had been on antithyroid drugs for under 3 months. TCR sequencing covered around 13 persistent and 20 newly diagnosed Graves' disease patients, some 33 samples in total. The study was conducted in China and was registered as a clinical trial. Peripheral blood TCR sequencing and RNA sequencing compared persistent Graves' disease patients with newly diagnosed Graves' disease patients.

This clonotype has only a few counts. Its target antigen remains unknown. Per-base quality was not reported, and no clone a single base away is much larger than it. The sample's time point label, decoded: newly diagnosed GD, antithyroid drugs for less than 3 months. For both TCR sequencing and RNA sequencing, RNA was extracted from PBMCs in TRIzol. Graves' disease was diagnosed according to American Thyroid Association guidelines. Patients for the study were recruited at an endocrinology department in Xi'an, China. From each patient, nine milliliters of peripheral blood was collected into an EDTA anticoagulant tube. Ficoll Paque Plus density gradient separation was used to isolate PBMCs, and no additional T cell sorting was done. An Agilent 2100 Bioanalyzer and agarose gel were used to assess RNA quality, and a NanoDrop 2000 was used to measure RNA concentration. Libraries were prepared through multiplex PCR. These reads were obtained on an Illumina HiSeq 4000. iRepertoire HTBI primers and Arm-PCR amplification of CDR3 regions were used to construct TCR beta libraries. Before sequencing, the PCR products went through gel purification. The study's processing was this. Gene usage analysis of CDR3 amino acid clonotypes relied on the 55 to 80 TRBV and about 15 TRBJ segments identified across samples. Filtered high-quality paired reads were merged into contigs using COPE and FqMerger. BLAST was used to align contigs to IMGT TRBV, TRBD and TRBJ reference genes, and CDR3 was defined according to IMGT. Clonotypes above 0.1% frequency were classified as highly expanded clones. Shannon entropy was used to measure repertoire diversity, and the Gini coefficient was used to measure V-J evenness. Public clonotypes were defined as clonotypes shared by more than one individual. Starting from the raw public reads, TCRdb applied fastp trimming at Q25, assembled clones with MiXCR and retained in-frame beta chains. Each record represents a unique CDR3 protein, reported with the most common genes and DNA among its rows. These V and J calls rely on TCRdb rather than the paper's analysis. Across this sample there are 550,000 or so distinct CDR3 sequences, with around 13% seen only once. The leading ten clones occupy around 10% of the sample.

What the study reported, not specific to this receptor: Sequencing and analysis were limited to the TCR beta chain. Patients with persistent disease shared more public clonotypes (over 2,500) than newly diagnosed patients did (around 980). Compared with newly diagnosed patients, persistent Graves' disease patients had lower TCR Shannon entropy and fewer highly expanded clones, which suggests clonal expansion. As a limitation, the authors acknowledged that the small sample size may reduce accuracy. Peripheral blood alone was examined, since thyroid tissue, which constituted the primary lesion, could not be accessed.

These same records also appear under a second study, on T cells in Graves' hyperthyroidism and ophthalmopathy. The second paper further reports: Stable Graves' hyperthyroidism was defined as the absence of progression to ophthalmopathy over 18 months of follow-up. Hyperthyroidism patients were newly diagnosed, with disease duration under 2 months, and aged 18 to 65 years. Any patient with an uncontrolled infection, another autoimmune disease, pregnancy or lactation was excluded. Diagnoses were based on clinical symptoms, serum thyroxine and TRAb, thyroid ultrasound and orbital computed tomography. For the first round of RT-PCR on the TCR CDR3, the HTBI primer set was used together with the Qiagen OneStep RT-PCR kit. Most expanded thyroid clonotypes (frequency above 0.001) were also detected in blood, suggesting blood repertoires may reflect thyroid immune responses. A 13 V-J signature model separated ophthalmopathy from stable hyperthyroidism, with over 85% sensitivity and 81.08% specificity in cross-validation and 80%/75% in testing. During validation, the model predicted progression to ophthalmopathy a median of about 5.9 months ahead of onset, with more than 60% sensitivity and more than 72% specificity. To identify distinguishing TCR V-J signatures, a discovery cohort of about a hundred patients was used, comprising approximately 40 with Graves' ophthalmopathy and some 60 with stable Graves' hyperthyroidism. Prospective prediction of ophthalmopathy was tested in an independent validation cohort consisting of 18 hyperthyroidism patients and more than 15 patients who later progressed to ophthalmopathy. The 100 or so discovery patients were randomly split 7:3 into training and test sets. In about 6 Graves' hyperthyroidism patients, the study also compared T-cell repertoires from thyroid tissue with T-cell repertoires from blood. After sampling, hyperthyroidism patients received methimazole starting at 30 mg daily, and ophthalmopathy patients received high-dose intravenous methylprednisolone. A second multiplex PCR round built the libraries, followed by size selection and purification. The libraries were sequenced on an Illumina HiSeq2000 using paired-end 100 bp reads. SOAPnuke was used to process the raw data, with reads discarded if the reads contained adapters or uncalled bases, had a mean Phred below 15, or lacked an exact constant-primer or identifier match. COPE v1.2.5 was used to merge high-quality paired reads, and clonotypes were defined as unique nucleotide sequences. Clonotypes were aligned to IMGT TRBV, TRBD and TRBJ reference segments using MiTCR v1.1. Only V-J combinations with frequency above 0.0001, covering roughly 99% of repertoires, were analysed. A TCS score was defined as the ratio of F50 (clonal expansion) to E x V (chaos), with BLOSUM62-based TCRdist applied between CDR3 peptides within each V-J. Welch's t-statistics and random forest reduced several hundred V-J features to 13, which were used in a naive Bayes classifier (R e1071). No statistical method was used to fix the sample size in advance, and group allocation was not hidden from the investigators. According to the paper, TCR Vbeta CDR3 sequencing was carried out on approximately 140 peripheral blood samples, which came from over 40 ophthalmopathy, around 74 hyperthyroidism and some 17 progressor patients.

This TCR was recovered from a woman in her twenties or thirties with Graves disease. Donor details come from another sample of the same person, matched by shared clones. The source was peripheral blood mononuclear cells (PBMCs), collected at new diagnosis, from a patient treated with antithyroid drugs.

The DNA sequence is given as TGCGCCAGCAGCCAAGGGTGGACTAGCGGGACAGATACGCAGTATTTT. It translates to CASSQGWTSGTDTQYF. The receptor chain draws on TRBV4-3 and TRBJ2-3; the central 11 bases match TRBD2. The germline V gene gives CDR1 as LGHNA and CDR2 as YSLEER. Compared with germline, V lacks 1 base and J lacks 3 bases; bases without a gene match: 3. CDR3 length: 16 amino acids, cysteine to phenylalanine. Only the CDR3 DNA stays, 48 bases, in frame from base 1.